The 4 T cell receptor beta chains presented below share a single source sample, sequenced in a study of blood T cell repertoires in COVID-19 (dated by TCRdb to about 2020). Libraries were prepared through the immunoSEQ multiplex PCR assay. Not all clones reach the TCRdb copy of this immuneACCESS table, which keeps in-frame sequences only. Checked studies attribute under half of the gap to unresolved V genes and leave the rest unexplained. Across this sample there are about 220,000 clones, with 80% to 90% seen only once. Roughly 21% of the sample lies in the top ten. The sample was peripheral blood. The source of these receptors is a man aged 30 to 45 with active or convalescent COVID-19.

The DNA for the CDR3 is TGCGCCAGCAGCCACGCGGGACTACTCTACGAGCAGTACTTC. Residues: CASSHAGLLYEQYF. This chain joins TRBV4-1 and TRBJ2-7, with TRBD2 identical over 7 bases. Trimming at V came to 3 bases and at J to 3 bases, leaving 5 bases not matched to a gene. CDR1 and CDR2 (germline): MGHRA, YSYEKL. The CDR3 runs to 14 residues.

This clone was counted only a few times. The chain links TRBV29-1 to TRBJ1-1; 7 nucleotides line up with TRBD1. Losses at the gene ends were 2 bases for V and 1 base for J; bases not matched to a gene: 1. The CDR3 loop spans 13 amino acids. Germline lookup yields CDR1 SQVTM and CDR2 ANQGSEA. CDR3 in DNA: TGCAGCGTTGAAAGGGGGCGGAACACTGAAGCTTTCTTT. Translated, it gives CSVERGRNTEAFF. Full variable domain (remainder filled in from reference TRBV29-1 and TRBJ1-1): SAVISQKPSRDICQRGTSLTIQCQVDSQVTMMFWYRQQPGQSLTLIATANQGSEATYESGFVIDKFPISRPNLTFSTLTVSNMSPEDSSIYLCSVERGRNTEAFFGQGTRLTVV.

The CDR3 here is CASSLSSVRSPLHF. CDR3 bases: TGTGCCAGCAGTTTATCATCGGTGCGGTCACCCCTCCACTTT. The rearrangement joins TRBV28 to TRBJ1-6, with D uncertain. The CDR3 runs to 14 residues. Trimming cost V 1 base and J 10 bases, with 11 bases left between them. Germline V CDR1 and CDR2: MDHEN, SYDVKM.

The rearrangement uses TRBV6-2 or TRBV6-3 and TRBJ2-2, with TRBD2 identical over 8 bases. This CDR3 is built from 17 residues. J gave up 3 bases and V 2 bases, and 8 bases lay outside the gene matches. Germline CDR1 reads MNHEY; CDR2 reads SVGEGT. The CDR3 nucleotides read TGTGCCAGCAGTTACGATCAGCGGGGGCTGGACACCGGGGAGCTGTTTTTT. This codes for CASSYDQRGLDTGELFF.